This T cell receptor (beta chain) was sequenced during a study of blood T cell repertoires in COVID-19. As for the study in general: Acute-phase and convalescent COVID-19 samples originated in the United States, Italy and Spain. Sources were T cells, B-cell-depleted T cells, or PBMCs; the material itself was cDNA or gDNA.

The repertoire was sequenced with immunoSEQ multiplex PCR; TCRdb's copy has only in-frame clones and lacks some. The sample carries roughly 500,000 clones, approximately 88% recorded once. The study counted Cohort 3 donors as recovered given two negative PCRs, clearance, or symptom resolution. What was sequenced was PBMCs or T cells enriched from blood (not recorded which). This clonotype was obtained from a woman aged 40 to 49 who had recovered from COVID-19.

CDR3 coding DNA: TGTGCCAGCAGTTATTTAGGGGGGGCCAATGAGCAGTTCTTC. Its protein is CASSYLGGANEQFF. J is TRBJ2-1 and V is TRBV6-5; the D gene is possibly TRBD2 (7 bases). V was trimmed by 3 bases and J by 6 bases, leaving 12 bases between them. The CDR3 loop spans 14 amino acids. CDR1 is MNHEY, CDR2 SVGAGI, per germline.